This T cell receptor (beta chain) appears in the sequencing data of a study of CD8 T cells in ankylosing spondylitis. Turning to this clonotype: Its antigen is unknown.

TCRdb analysed the 5' RACE reads with MiXCR anew, one entry per CDR3 protein. Of approximately 350,000 distinct CDR3 sequences in the sample, roughly 20% were seen once. There are 12 residues in the CDR3. The germline V gene has CDR1 DFQATT and CDR2 SNEGSKA (reference sequence). Between the trimmed V and J ends, which lost 5 bases and 2 bases, there was a span of 10 bases. Regarding the study as a whole: As for the disease-linked clones, they showed a CD8+ phenotype and occurred at relatively low frequencies in peripheral blood.

This TCR was recovered from a male donor with ankylosing spondylitis or in good health (not recorded which). The chain combines TRBV20-1 with TRBJ2-7; TRBD2 might be the D (5 bases). The sample comprised blood, either unsorted or a sorted T cell fraction (not recorded which). CDR3 amino acids: CSAADGTYEQYF. CDR3 bases: TGCAGTGCTGCAGACGGGACCTACGAGCAGTACTTC.